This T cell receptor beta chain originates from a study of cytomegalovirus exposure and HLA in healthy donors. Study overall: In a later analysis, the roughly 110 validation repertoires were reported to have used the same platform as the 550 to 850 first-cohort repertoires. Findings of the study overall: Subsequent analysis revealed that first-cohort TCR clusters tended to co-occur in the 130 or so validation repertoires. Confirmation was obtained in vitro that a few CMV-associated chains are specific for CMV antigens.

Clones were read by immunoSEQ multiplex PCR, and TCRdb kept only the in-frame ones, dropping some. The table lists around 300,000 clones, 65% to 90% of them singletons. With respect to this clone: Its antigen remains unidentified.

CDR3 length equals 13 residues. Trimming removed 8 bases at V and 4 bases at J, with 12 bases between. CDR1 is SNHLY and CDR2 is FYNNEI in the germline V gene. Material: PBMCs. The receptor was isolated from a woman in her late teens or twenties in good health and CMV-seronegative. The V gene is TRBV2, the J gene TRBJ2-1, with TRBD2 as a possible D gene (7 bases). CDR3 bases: TGTGCCAGCTCAGGGAGGGGGTACAATGAGCAGTTCTTC. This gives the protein CASSGRGYNEQFF.